The source of this T cell receptor beta chain is a study of T cells in tuberculosis. Thawed, overnight-rested PBMC were stained with GMM-loaded CD1B tetramer, viability dye and anti-CD3, then sorted. The lipid loaded on the CD1B tetramers was C32 glucose monomycolate from Rhodococcus equi. PBMC for tetramer sorting were first depleted of CD14-expressing monocytes. TCR-alpha and TCR-beta chains were sequenced unpaired. TCRdb keeps only in-frame clones here, not all; method: immunoSEQ multiplex PCR. The table lists around 60,000 clones, around 86% of them singletons. Only a few counts were recorded for this clone. This CDR3 contains 13 residues. V gave up 2 bases and J gave up 8 bases, with 10 bases separating them. Germline loops: CDR1 SGHVS, CDR2 FNYEAQ.

The TCR sequence derives from an adult woman with latent tuberculosis. The V and J genes are TRBV7-6 and TRBJ1-5; D is uncertain. The sample consisted of CD1b-GMM tetramer-negative cells sorted from PBMCs. The CDR3 nucleotides are TGTGCCAGCAGCTTATCGTTCGGGGAGCCCCAGCATTTT. It codes for CASSLSFGEPQHF.